This T cell receptor beta chain comes out of a study of cytomegalovirus exposure and HLA in healthy donors (dated by TCRdb to 2016 to 2017). Looking at the study overall: The 650 to 750 repertoires of the first cohort and the roughly 120 validation repertoires were produced on the same platform, according to a later analysis. The study was designed to test whether signatures of past pathogen exposure could be identified by cataloging public T cell receptors. In addition to the first cohort of approximately 650 subjects, a separate validation cohort of 120 different subjects was used. The study combined high-throughput TCR immunosequencing, statistical association of individual TCRs with disease status, and machine learning to predict cytomegalovirus infection status.

Results the study describes overall, beyond this receptor: The classifier was reported to diagnose cytomegalovirus status with high specificity and sensitivity in both the original and validation cohorts. A later analysis found that TCRs clustered in the first cohort also tended to co-occur in the 95 to 150 validation repertoires, with approximately 94% of cluster scores above 0. A few of the identified cytomegalovirus-associated TCR beta chains were confirmed in vitro to be specific for cytomegalovirus antigens. A total of 150 or so TCR beta chains were listed by the study as associated with cytomegalovirus. The authors suggested that the approach could potentially be generalized to other disease states and immunological phenotypes. The validation cohort had no HLA typing available for a later analysis, so co-occurrence within that cohort was assessed over all 110 or so repertoires. Most TCR sequences were seen in very few donors, while some public TCRs were found in many individuals.

Worth noting for this clone: This receptor's antigen is unknown. Within one base of it there is no much larger clone, and no base qualities were kept.

Receptor libraries were prepared by the immunoSEQ multiplex PCR assay. The original methods were these. To diagnose cytomegalovirus status from the catalog of TCR beta chain sequences, a statistical classification framework was built. The table was pulled from immuneACCESS by TCRdb, which kept in-frame rearrangements only. Such tables lose some clones; where checked, under half of the loss comes from unresolved V genes, and the rest has no known cause. That table gives V, J and clone size, and the DNA gave D and trimming. For this sample there are over 100,000 clones; almost 90% appear just once. The top ten clones comprise about 2.1% of the sample. The donors belonged to the validation cohort of around 120 subjects, which was separate from the 666-subject first cohort. The V and J ends are trimmed by 2 bases and 0 bases, leaving 10 bases between them. Including the terminal cysteine and phenylalanine, the CDR3 comprises 16 residues. Just the 48-base CDR3 DNA is kept, in frame starting at base 1. From the germline V gene (reference sequence), CDR1 is LNHDA and CDR2 is SQIVND.

This receptor was taken from a young woman in good health and CMV-seronegative. The chain was built from TRBV19 and TRBJ2-2; TRBD1 might be the D gene, on 6 matching bases. Sequences were obtained from PBMCs. The CDR3: CASSIRGTANTGELFF. The nucleotide sequence reads TGTGCCAGTAGTATAAGGGGGACGGCGAACACCGGGGAGCTGTTTTTT.